The 2 T cell receptor beta chains presented below share a single source sample, sequenced in a study of graft-versus-host responses after intestinal transplantation. No antigen has been identified for these receptors. Sequencing used immunoSEQ multiplex PCR; TCRdb keeps in-frame clones, though not all of them. The sample has 80,000 to 90,000 clones, 90% seen once; the top ten hold approximately 0.11%. The sample in question was unstimulated CD4+ T cells sorted from spleen or lymph node cells, obtained before intestinal transplant. The receptors derive from a human donor who received an intestinal transplant.

This clone was seen just once. V gene TRBV20-1 combines with J gene TRBJ2-5; D perhaps matches TRBD2 (5 bases). The J call may be mistaken, given a closer DNA end match to TRBJ2-7. CDR1 is DFQATT and CDR2 is SNEGSKA in the germline V gene (reference sequence). The CDR3 contains 11 residues. CDR3 residues: CSAGSGYEQYF. The CDR3 DNA is TGCAGTGCCGGAAGCGGCTACGAGCAGTACTTC.

V usage is TRBV7-9 and J usage is TRBJ2-2; 7 bases fit TRBD2. The J segment lost 5 bases and the V segment lost 3 bases, leaving 0 bases of the junction unmatched. This CDR3 is 13 amino acids long. CDR1 SEHNR and CDR2 FQNEAQ come from the germline V gene (reference sequence). The CDR3 region has the DNA TGTGCCAGCAGCTTGGGGGGGACCGGGGAGCTGTTTTTT. Its protein is CASSLGGTGELFF.